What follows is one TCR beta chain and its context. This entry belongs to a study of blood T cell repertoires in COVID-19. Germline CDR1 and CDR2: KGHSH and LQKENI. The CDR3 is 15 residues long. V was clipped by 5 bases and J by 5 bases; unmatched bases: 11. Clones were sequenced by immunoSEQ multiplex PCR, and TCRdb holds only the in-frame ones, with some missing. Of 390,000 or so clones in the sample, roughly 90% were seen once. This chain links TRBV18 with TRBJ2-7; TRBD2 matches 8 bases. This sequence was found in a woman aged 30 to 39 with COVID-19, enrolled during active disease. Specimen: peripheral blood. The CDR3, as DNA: TGTGCCAGCTCAAGGAATCCCGGGACTAGGGACGAGCAGTACTTC. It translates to CASSRNPGTRDEQYF.